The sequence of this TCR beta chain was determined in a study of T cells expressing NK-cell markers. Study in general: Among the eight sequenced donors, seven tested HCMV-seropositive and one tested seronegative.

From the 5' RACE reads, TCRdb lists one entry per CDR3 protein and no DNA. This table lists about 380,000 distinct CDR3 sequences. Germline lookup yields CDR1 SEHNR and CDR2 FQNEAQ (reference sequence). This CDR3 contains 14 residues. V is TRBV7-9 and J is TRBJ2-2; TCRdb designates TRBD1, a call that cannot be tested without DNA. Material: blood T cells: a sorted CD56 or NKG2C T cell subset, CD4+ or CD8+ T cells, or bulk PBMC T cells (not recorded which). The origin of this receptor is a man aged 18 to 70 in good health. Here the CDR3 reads CASHRAEGTGELFF. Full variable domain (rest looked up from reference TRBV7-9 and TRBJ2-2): DTGVSQNPRHKITKRGQNVTFRCDPISEHNRLYWYRQTLGQGPEFLTYFQNEAQLEKSRLLSDRFSAERPKGSFSTLEIQRTEQGDSAMYLCASHRAEGTGELFFGEGSRLTVL.